The 25 T cell receptor beta chains below come from one sample, sequenced in a study of CD8 T cells in Susac syndrome (dated by TCRdb to about 2019). Libraries were made using the immunoSEQ multiplex PCR assay. RNA was extracted with the RNeasy kit and roughly 0.45 to 1 ug was reverse transcribed using random hexamers. In-frame beta chains were kept once TCRdb had trimmed the public reads at Q25 with fastp and called clones with MiXCR. Here each entry gathers all rows of one CDR3 protein and keeps the most common genes and DNA. The table for this sample lists hundreds of thousands of distinct CDR3 sequences; approximately 92% of them were counted only once. The ten top clones hold 0.065% to 0.075% of the sample. Sequencing was carried out using CD4+ T cells from PBMCs. The receptor set was obtained from a human donor with multiple sclerosis.

This clonotype was seen a handful of times. V is TRBV3-1 and J is TRBJ2-2, with D possibly TRBD1 on 5 matching bases. The CDR3 loop spans 16 amino acids. Germline V gene lookup returns CDR1 LGHDT and CDR2 YNNKEL (reference sequence). The V gene lost 2 bases and the J gene lost 0 bases, with 10 bases spanning the gap. The CDR3 loop is CASSQRQGANTGELFF. CDR3 DNA sequence: TGTGCCAGCAGCCAAAGGCAGGGCGCGAACACCGGGGAGCTGTTTTTT.

V usage is TRBV18 and J usage is TRBJ1-5; D not resolved. The CDR3 sequence is 14 residues long. The germline V gene encodes CDR1 KGHSH and CDR2 LQKENI. Between the trimmed V and J ends, which lost 6 bases and 5 bases, there was a span of 14 bases. The CDR3 here is CASSTEGRDQPQHF. In DNA, the CDR3 is TGTGCCAGCTCTACGGAGGGTCGCGATCAGCCCCAGCATTTT.

The chain has TRBV10-3 and TRBJ2-7, with TRBD1 as a possible D gene (5 bases). The CDR3 has 14 residues. The V end lost 6 bases, the J end lost 4 bases, and 16 bases lay between the germline ends. In germline, CDR1 is ENHRY, CDR2 SYGVKD. This chain's CDR3 is CAISEGDPVYEQYV. DNA for the CDR3: TGTGCCATCAGCGAAGGGGATCCCGTGTACGAGCAGTACGTC.

The chain is built from TRBV15 and TRBJ2-7; D gene uncertain. Per germline, CDR1 LNHNV and CDR2 YYDKDF (reference sequence). The CDR3 contains 14 residues. V was clipped by 5 bases and J by 2 bases, with 13 bases between them. The CDR3 DNA follows: TGTGCCACCAGCCCCGCGGTGCTAGCCTACGAGCAGTACTTC. Protein sequence: CATSPAVLAYEQYF.

This clonotype was recorded once. The DNA of the CDR3 is TGTGCCAGCAGTGAAACGGCTACCCAGATACGCACTGAAGCTTTCTTT. Amino acids: CASSETATQIRTEAFF. The chain combines TRBV6-1 with TRBJ1-1; D ambiguous. V lost 2 bases, J lost 4 bases, and 17 bases lay in between. The CDR3 consists of 16 residues. Germline V gene data show CDR1 as MNHNS and CDR2 as SASEGT.

The CDR3 DNA is TGTGCCAGCAGACCCGACAGTTACACTGAAGCTTTCTTT. It specifies CASRPDSYTEAFF. V gene TRBV6-6 combines with J gene TRBJ1-1; D possibly corresponds to TRBD1 (5 bases). This CDR3 comprises 13 residues. Germline-derived CDR1 and CDR2 are MNHNY and SVGAGI (reference sequence). Trimming removed 6 bases at V and 3 bases at J, with 11 bases between.

V and J are TRBV3-1 and TRBJ2-1; possible D gene TRBD1, 6 bases. The CDR3 covers 14 residues. V lost 0 bases to trimming and J lost 10 bases, with 13 bases between them. CDR1 and CDR2 (germline): LGHDT, YNNKEL (reference sequence). The chain's CDR3 is CASSQDGQPWEQFF. For the CDR3, the DNA is TGTGCCAGCAGCCAAGATGGACAGCCCTGGGAGCAGTTCTTC.

The CDR3 nucleotides read TGCGCCAGCAGCCTGGGCAGTGTGAACACTGAAGCTTTCTTT. This gives the protein CASSLGSVNTEAFF. V usage is TRBV4-1 and J usage is TRBJ1-1; D not resolved. V was clipped by 4 bases and J by 0 bases, with 9 bases between them. The germline gives CDR1 MGHRA, CDR2 YSYEKL. The CDR3 is 14 residues long.

This clonotype was seen a few times. The chain recombines TRBV7-2 with TRBJ2-4; perhaps TRBD2 as D (6 bases). Germline CDR1 reads SGHTA; CDR2 reads FQGNSA. The CDR3 length is 15 residues. Trimming pared 3 bases from V and 9 bases from J, leaving 18 bases between. This CDR3 reads CASSFQGTLRGIQYF. The CDR3 DNA sequence: TGTGCCAGCAGCTTCCAAGGGACTCTACGGGGCATTCAGTACTTC.

The chain joins TRBV29-1 to TRBJ1-1; D may be TRBD1 (5 bases). This CDR3 has 12 amino acids. V gave up 7 bases and J gave up 11 bases, with 20 bases separating them. Germline lookup yields CDR1 SQVTM and CDR2 ANQGSEA. CDR3 bases: TGCAGCGCTGGGACCACTAAGTCGGAGGCTTTCTTT. This translates into CSAGTTKSEAFF.

This rearrangement joins TRBV5-1 to TRBJ2-5, with D maybe TRBD2 (5 bases). Between the trimmed V and J ends, which lost 3 bases and 3 bases, there was a span of 15 bases. CDR1 and CDR2 from the germline V gene are SGHRS and YFSETQ. The CDR3 extends over 15 amino acids. This CDR3 reads CASSSSSGIEETQYF. In nucleotides, the CDR3 is TGCGCCAGCAGCTCCTCTTCGGGGATTGAAGAGACCCAGTACTTC.

This clonotype was counted a few times. The rearrangement uses TRBV7-9 and TRBJ1-5, with 7 bases that match TRBD1. CDR3 size: 15 residues. Losses at the gene ends were 1 base for V and 4 bases for J; bases not matched to a gene: 4. Germline loops: CDR1 SEHNR, CDR2 FQNEAQ (reference sequence). DNA of the CDR3: TGTGCCAGCAGCTTAGGTGGGACAGCTAATCAGCCCCAGCATTTT. As protein: CASSLGGTANQPQHF.

V is TRBV3-1 and J is TRBJ2-7, with D hard to call. Germline V gives CDR1 LGHDT, CDR2 YNNKEL (reference sequence). Trimming removed 3 bases at V and 7 bases at J, with 16 bases between. The CDR3 contains 14 residues. CDR3 protein: CASSHLPSAGEQYF. The CDR3 nucleotides read TGTGCCAGCAGCCACCTTCCGTCGGCAGGAGAGCAGTACTTC.

This chain uses TRBV3-1 with TRBJ1-5; 9 bases are shared with TRBD1. Germline V gene sequence: CDR1 LGHDT, CDR2 YNNKEL (reference sequence). CDR3 length: 16 residues. V lost 0 bases to trimming and J lost 4 bases; unmatched junction nucleotides: 4. In nucleotides, the CDR3 is TGTGCCAGCAGCCAAGATCTGGGGACAGGGAATCAGCCCCAGCATTTT. It codes for CASSQDLGTGNQPQHF.

J is TRBJ2-5 and V is TRBV29-1; D perhaps matches TRBD1 (6 bases). The germline V gene encodes CDR1 SQVTM and CDR2 ANQGSEA. Between the trimmed V and J ends, which lost 5 bases and 6 bases, there was a span of 13 bases. This CDR3 comprises 12 residues. The CDR3 DNA follows: TGCAGCGTTTTCAAGGGGGAACAGACCCAGTACTTC. Its translation: CSVFKGEQTQYF.

The chain recombines TRBV6-2 or TRBV6-3 with TRBJ1-5; 8 bases match TRBD1. Germline V lookup: CDR1 MNHEY, CDR2 SVGEGT. The CDR3 loop spans 16 amino acids. The J segment lost 3 bases and the V segment lost 6 bases, leaving 10 bases of the junction unmatched. Here the CDR3 reads CASRYAGQGINQPQHF. CDR3 in DNA: TGTGCCAGCAGGTACGCCGGACAGGGCATCAATCAGCCCCAGCATTTT.

J is TRBJ2-2 and V is TRBV5-1; TRBD1 matches at 8 bases. This CDR3 comprises 15 residues. V shed 3 bases and J 0 bases; nucleotides not matched to a gene: 1. The V gene's germline CDR1 is SGHRS and CDR2 YFSETQ. The CDR3: CASSWTGTNTGELFF. CDR3 bases: TGCGCCAGCAGCTGGACAGGGACGAACACCGGGGAGCTGTTTTTT.

The chain joins TRBV25-1 to TRBJ1-4; D is unresolved. Germline V gene data show CDR1 as MGHDK and CDR2 as SYGVNS. V was trimmed by 3 bases and J by 7 bases, leaving 15 bases between them. The CDR3 consists of 15 residues. CDR3 coding DNA: TGTGCCAGCAGTGAGGGCTGGACTTCGGGTGAAAAACTGTTTTTT. It codes for CASSEGWTSGEKLFF.

This chain joins TRBV11-2 and TRBJ2-1, with 10 bases that match TRBD2. Trimming removed 2 bases from V and 7 bases from J; junction bases left unmatched: 8. Germline CDR1 is SGHAT and CDR2 is FQNNGV. The CDR3 sequence is 16 residues long. The CDR3 reads CASSLMASGGRNEQFF. In DNA form, the CDR3 reads TGTGCCAGCAGCTTAATGGCTAGCGGGGGTAGAAATGAGCAGTTCTTC.

This rearrangement joins TRBV15 to TRBJ2-4; the D is unclear. The germline V and J ends were trimmed by 7 bases and 6 bases, with 7 bases remaining between them. Germline-derived CDR1 and CDR2 are LNHNV and YYDKDF (reference sequence). CDR3 size: 11 residues. CDR3 nucleotide sequence: TGTGCCACCATGACAAGAAACATTCAGTACTTC. Protein sequence: CATMTRNIQYF. Full variable domain (remainder filled in from reference TRBV15 and TRBJ2-4): DAMVIQNPRYQVTQFGKPVTLSCSQTLNHNVMYWYQQKSSQAPKLLFHYYDKDFNNEADTPDNFQSRRPNTSFCFLDIRSPGLGDTAMYLCATMTRNIQYFGAGTRLSVL.

This chain links TRBV13 with TRBJ2-1; 9 positions match TRBD2. The CDR3 runs 15 residues. The V gene end was trimmed by 5 bases and the J gene end by 7 bases; junction bases not matched to a gene: 9. Germline-derived CDR1 and CDR2 are PRHDT and FYEKMQ (reference sequence). The CDR3 spells CASSPWVAGVNEQFF. The DNA of the CDR3 is TGTGCCAGCAGCCCTTGGGTAGCGGGGGTAAATGAGCAGTTCTTC.

The V and J genes are TRBV7-9 and TRBJ2-7; D may be TRBD1 (6 bases). The CDR3 extends over 14 amino acids. CDR1 SEHNR and CDR2 FQNEAQ come from the germline V gene (reference sequence). The V end lost 6 bases, the J end lost 6 bases, and 18 bases lay between the germline ends. Here the CDR3 DNA reads TGTGCCAGCAGTCGATTACAGGGTAGTAGCGAGCAGTACGTC. Protein sequence: CASSRLQGSSEQYV.

V is TRBV6-5 and J is TRBJ2-7; TRBD2 might be the D (6 bases). This CDR3 is built from 14 residues. Germline V gene data show CDR1 as MNHEY and CDR2 as SVGAGI. V lost 8 bases to trimming and J lost 0 bases, with 14 bases between them. CDR3 nucleotide sequence: TGTGCCAGCGCCTCTTTCGGGGGCTCCTACGAGCAGTACGTC. It is translated as CASASFGGSYEQYV.

The CDR3 reads CSARARGTSNTEAFF. The DNA for the CDR3 is TGCAGTGCTAGAGCCAGGGGGACCTCGAACACTGAAGCTTTCTTT. The genes are TRBV20-1 and TRBJ1-1, with TRBD1 matching over 7 bases. Germline V gene sequence: CDR1 DFQATT, CDR2 SNEGSKA (reference sequence). The CDR3 is 15 amino acids. J lost 1 base, V lost 1 base, and 6 bases had no gene match.

The rearrangement uses TRBV10-3 and TRBJ2-3; the D gene is possibly TRBD2 (6 bases). V lost 6 bases, J lost 2 bases, and 12 bases lay in between. CDR1 ENHRY and CDR2 SYGVKD come from the germline V gene. CDR3 size: 14 residues. CDR3 sequence: CAIRGDLDTDTQYF. The CDR3 DNA follows: TGTGCCATCAGGGGGGACTTAGACACAGATACGCAGTATTTT.